The clone carrying this T cell receptor (beta chain) was seen a few times. The antigen remains unidentified. An end of the junction differs from the germline gene, which may be a read error. Germline V lookup: CDR1 MNHNY, CDR2 SVGAGI (reference sequence). The CDR3 is 14 residues long. The data stem from a study of T-cell memory formation after mild COVID-19. Study-level findings and limits: Clones which contracted sat mainly in CM and EM if CD4+, and in EMRA if CD8+.

5'RACE primed at constant segments yielded TCR alpha and TCR beta cDNA libraries bearing sample barcodes and UMIs. TCRdb reanalysed the 5' RACE reads using MiXCR and keeps one entry per CDR3 protein. The data show approximately 350,000 distinct CDR3 sequences, under 15% seen once. Sequencing was done on a sample of PBMCs or a T cell subset sorted from them (not recorded which). This clonotype was sampled from a man aged 18 to 29 who had mild COVID-19 (a few samples of this study predate the infection). Cell type and time point are not known. This rearrangement joins TRBV6-6 to TRBJ2-5; TRBD2 aligns across 13 bases. The CDR3, as DNA: TGTGCCAGCAGTTATTCCTGGACTAGCGGGGGACCATTCTTC. Residues: CASSYSWTSGGPFF.